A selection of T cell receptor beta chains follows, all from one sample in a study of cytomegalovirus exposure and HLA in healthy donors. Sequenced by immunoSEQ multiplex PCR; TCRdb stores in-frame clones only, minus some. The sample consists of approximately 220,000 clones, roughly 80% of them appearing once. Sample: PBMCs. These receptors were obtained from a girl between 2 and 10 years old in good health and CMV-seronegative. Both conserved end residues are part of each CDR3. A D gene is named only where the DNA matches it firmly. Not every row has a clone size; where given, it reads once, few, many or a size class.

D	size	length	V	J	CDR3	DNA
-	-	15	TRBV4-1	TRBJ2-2	CASSQVGTRVGELFF	TGCGCCAGCAGCCAAGTGGGGACACGGGTCGGGGAGCTGTTTTTT
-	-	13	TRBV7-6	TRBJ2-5	CASSLESWETQYF	TGTGCCAGCAGCCTTGAGTCGTGGGAGACCCAGTACTTC
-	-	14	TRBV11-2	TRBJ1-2	CASSSVRRDYGYTF	TGTGCCAGCAGCTCCGTGAGACGGGACTATGGCTACACCTTC
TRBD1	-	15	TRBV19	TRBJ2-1	CASKWLGTGDNEQFF	TGTGCCAGTAAGTGGTTAGGGACAGGGGACAATGAGCAGTTCTTC
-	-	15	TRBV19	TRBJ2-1	CASSIDSYPYNEQFF	TGTGCCAGTAGTATTGACAGTTACCCCTACAATGAGCAGTTCTTC
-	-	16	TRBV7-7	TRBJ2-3	CASSLSVGVFTDTQYF	TGTGCCAGCAGCTTATCCGTGGGAGTCTTCACAGATACGCAGTATTTT
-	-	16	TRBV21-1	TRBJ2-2	CASSIRQGRRAGELFF	TGTGCCAGCAGCATTCGACAGGGGAGAAGAGCCGGGGAGCTGTTTTTT
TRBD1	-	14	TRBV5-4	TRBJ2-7	CASSRDRGRLEQYF	TGTGCCAGCAGCCGGGACAGGGGGAGGTTAGAGCAGTACTTC
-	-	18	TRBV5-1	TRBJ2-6	CASSLLTQTYSGANVLTF	TGCGCCAGCAGCTTGTTGACACAAACTTACTCTGGGGCCAACGTCCTGACTTTC
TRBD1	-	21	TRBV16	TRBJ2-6	CASSQQGTSFRQGAGANVLTF	TGTGCCAGCAGCCAACAGGGGACCTCGTTCCGACAGGGTGCTGGGGCCAACGTCCTGACTTTC
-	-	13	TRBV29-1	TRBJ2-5	CSVSGGAKETQYF	TGCAGCGTTAGTGGGGGGGCCAAAGAGACCCAGTACTTC
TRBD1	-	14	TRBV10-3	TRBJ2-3	CAIRGDRGTDTQYF	TGTGCCATCAGGGGGGACAGGGGCACAGATACGCAGTATTTT
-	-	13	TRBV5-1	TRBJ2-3	CASSLRSSDTQYF	TGCGCCAGCAGCTTGCGTTCCTCAGATACGCAGTATTTT
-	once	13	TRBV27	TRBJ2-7	CASSLTRSYEQYF	TGTGCCAGCAGCCTCACTAGATCCTACGAGCAGTACTTC
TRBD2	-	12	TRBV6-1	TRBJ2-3	CASRLAGDTQYF	TGTGCCAGCAGACTAGCGGGAGATACGCAGTATTTT
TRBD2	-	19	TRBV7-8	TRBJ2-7	CASSLAETSGSKGDLEQYF	TGTGCCAGCAGCTTAGCGGAGACTAGCGGGAGTAAGGGGGATCTCGAGCAGTACTTC
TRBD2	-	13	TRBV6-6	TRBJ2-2	CASTPGGNGELFF	TGTGCCAGCACTCCCGGGGGGAACGGGGAGCTGTTTTTT
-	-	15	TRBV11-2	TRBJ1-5	CASAAGAGGNQPQHF	TGTGCCAGCGCCGCGGGGGCCGGGGGCAATCAGCCCCAGCATTTT
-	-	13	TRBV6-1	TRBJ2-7	CASSDDTAYEQYF	TGTGCCAGCAGTGATGACACGGCCTACGAGCAGTACTTC
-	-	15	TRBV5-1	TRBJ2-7	CASSPLDSRSYEQYF	TGCGCCAGCAGCCCGTTGGACAGCCGCTCCTACGAGCAGTACTTC
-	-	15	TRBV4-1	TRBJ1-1	CASSQVSGPRGEAFF	TGCGCCAGCAGCCAAGTTTCCGGACCGCGGGGTGAAGCTTTCTTT
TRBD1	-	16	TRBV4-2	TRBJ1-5	CASSPRDRSGNQPQHF	TGTGCCAGCAGCCCTCGGGACAGGAGTGGGAATCAGCCCCAGCATTTT
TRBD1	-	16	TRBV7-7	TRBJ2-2	CASSLGTGVNTGELFF	TGTGCCAGCAGCCTAGGGACAGGGGTGAATACCGGGGAGCTGTTTTTT
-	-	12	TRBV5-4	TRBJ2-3	CASSLNRDTQYF	TGTGCCAGCAGCCTTAATCGGGATACGCAGTATTTT
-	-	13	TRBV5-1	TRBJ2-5	CASSINRVETQYF	TGCGCCAGCAGCATAAACAGGGTAGAGACCCAGTACTTC
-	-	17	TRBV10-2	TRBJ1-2	CASSENRNLFSNYGYTF	TGCGCCAGCAGTGAAAACAGGAATCTCTTTTCTAACTATGGCTACACCTTC
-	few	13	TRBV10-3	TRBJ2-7	CATGPRELYEQYF	TGTGCCACCGGACCCAGGGAACTTTACGAGCAGTACTTC
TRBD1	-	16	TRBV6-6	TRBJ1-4	CASSGRQGATNEKLFF	TGTGCCAGCAGCGGACGACAGGGAGCAACTAATGAAAAACTGTTTTTT
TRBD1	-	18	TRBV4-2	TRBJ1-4	CASSHPNLRGRANEKLFF	TGTGCCAGCAGCCACCCGAACCTTAGGGGGCGCGCTAATGAAAAACTGTTTTTT
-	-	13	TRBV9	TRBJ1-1	CASSWGGNTEAFF	TGTGCCAGCAGCTGGGGAGGGAACACTGAAGCTTTCTTT
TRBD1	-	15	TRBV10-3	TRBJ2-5	CAINTDRERVETQYF	TGTGCCATCAATACGGACAGGGAAAGGGTAGAGACCCAGTACTTC
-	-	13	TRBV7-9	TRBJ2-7	CASSRIGFHEQYF	TGTGCCAGCAGCCGAATCGGGTTCCACGAGCAGTACTTC
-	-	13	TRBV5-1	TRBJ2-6	CASSLGKGVVLTF	TGCGCCAGCAGTCTCGGTAAGGGGGTCGTCCTGACTTTC
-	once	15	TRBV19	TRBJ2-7	CASSISHDRRYEQYF	TGTGCCAGTAGTATTTCCCACGACAGGCGTTACGAGCAGTACTTC
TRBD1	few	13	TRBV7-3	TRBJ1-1	CASSPGQGYSAFF	TGTGCCAGCAGCCCTGGACAGGGTTATTCAGCTTTCTTT
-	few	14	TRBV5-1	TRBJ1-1	CASSSGGSYTEAFF	TGCGCCAGCAGTAGTGGAGGAAGTTACACTGAAGCTTTCTTT
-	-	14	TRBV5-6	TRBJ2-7	CASSLRRGLGEQYF	TGTGCCAGCAGCCTACGACGGGGGTTAGGGGAGCAGTACTTC
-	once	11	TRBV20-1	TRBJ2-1	CSSIHYNEQFF	TGCAGTTCCATACACTACAATGAGCAGTTCTTC
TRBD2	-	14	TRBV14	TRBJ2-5	CASNTGTSEETQYF	TGTGCCAGCAATACGGGGACTAGCGAAGAGACCCAGTACTTC
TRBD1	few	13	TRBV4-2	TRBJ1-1	CASSRRTGTEAFF	TGTGCCAGCAGCCGCCGGACAGGCACTGAAGCTTTCTTT
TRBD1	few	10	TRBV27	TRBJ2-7	CASTLDRGKF	TGTGCCAGCACTTTGGACAGGGGGAAATTC
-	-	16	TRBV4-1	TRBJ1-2	CASSQDESRPNYGYTF	TGCGCCAGCAGCCAAGATGAGTCTAGGCCTAACTATGGCTACACCTTC
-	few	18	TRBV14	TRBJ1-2	CASSQVVAPDTSYYGYTF	TGTGCCAGCAGCCAAGTGGTTGCCCCCGACACTTCGTACTATGGCTACACCTTC
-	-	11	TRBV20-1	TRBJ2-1	CSASYSGEQFF	TGCAGTGCTAGCTATAGCGGCGAGCAGTTCTTC
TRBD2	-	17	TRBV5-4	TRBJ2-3	CASSLMTSGSSTDTQYF	TGTGCCAGCAGCTTGATGACTAGCGGGAGTAGCACAGATACGCAGTATTTT
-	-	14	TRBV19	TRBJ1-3	CASGGSSSGNTIYF	TGTGCCAGTGGGGGCAGTAGCTCTGGAAACACCATATATTTT
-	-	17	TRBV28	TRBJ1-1	CASSLSGATGRNTEAFF	TGTGCCAGCAGTTTAAGTGGGGCCACCGGAAGGAACACTGAAGCTTTCTTT
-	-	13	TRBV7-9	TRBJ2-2	CASQVQNTGELFF	TGTGCCAGCCAAGTACAGAACACCGGGGAGCTGTTTTTT
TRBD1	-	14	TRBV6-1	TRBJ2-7	CASSRTGGSYEQYF	TGTGCCAGCAGCAGGACAGGAGGCTCCTACGAGCAGTACTTC
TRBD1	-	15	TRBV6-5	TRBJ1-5	CASSQRTGRNQPQHF	TGTGCCAGCAGTCAAAGGACAGGGAGGAACCAGCCCCAGCATTTT
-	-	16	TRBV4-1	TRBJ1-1	CASSHPEKGARTEAFF	TGCGCCAGCAGCCATCCCGAGAAGGGAGCGCGGACTGAAGCTTTCTTT
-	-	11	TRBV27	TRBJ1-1	CASSSYTEAFF	TGTGCCAGCAGTTCCTACACTGAAGCTTTCTTT
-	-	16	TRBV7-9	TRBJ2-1	CSSSTTRAGYYNEQFF	TGTTCCAGCAGCACCACGCGGGCAGGATACTACAATGAGCAGTTCTTC
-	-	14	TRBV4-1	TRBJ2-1	CASSQAYGLNEQFF	TGCGCCAGCAGCCAAGCTTACGGTCTCAATGAGCAGTTCTTC
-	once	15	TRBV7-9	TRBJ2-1	CASSADRETYNEQFF	TGTGCCAGCAGCGCAGACAGAGAAACCTACAATGAGCAGTTCTTC
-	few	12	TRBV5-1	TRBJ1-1	CASSFTDTEAFF	TGCGCCAGCAGCTTCACAGACACTGAAGCTTTCTTT
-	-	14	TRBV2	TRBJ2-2	CASSDVRRTGELFF	TGTGCCAGCAGTGATGTGAGGCGCACCGGGGAGCTGTTTTTT
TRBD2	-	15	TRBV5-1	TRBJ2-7	CASSFMTSGTYEQYF	TGCGCCAGCAGCTTTATGACTAGCGGGACCTACGAGCAGTACTTC
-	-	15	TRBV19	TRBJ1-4	CASSLEQAFNEKLFF	TGTGCCAGTAGTCTAGAGCAGGCGTTTAATGAAAAACTGTTTTTT